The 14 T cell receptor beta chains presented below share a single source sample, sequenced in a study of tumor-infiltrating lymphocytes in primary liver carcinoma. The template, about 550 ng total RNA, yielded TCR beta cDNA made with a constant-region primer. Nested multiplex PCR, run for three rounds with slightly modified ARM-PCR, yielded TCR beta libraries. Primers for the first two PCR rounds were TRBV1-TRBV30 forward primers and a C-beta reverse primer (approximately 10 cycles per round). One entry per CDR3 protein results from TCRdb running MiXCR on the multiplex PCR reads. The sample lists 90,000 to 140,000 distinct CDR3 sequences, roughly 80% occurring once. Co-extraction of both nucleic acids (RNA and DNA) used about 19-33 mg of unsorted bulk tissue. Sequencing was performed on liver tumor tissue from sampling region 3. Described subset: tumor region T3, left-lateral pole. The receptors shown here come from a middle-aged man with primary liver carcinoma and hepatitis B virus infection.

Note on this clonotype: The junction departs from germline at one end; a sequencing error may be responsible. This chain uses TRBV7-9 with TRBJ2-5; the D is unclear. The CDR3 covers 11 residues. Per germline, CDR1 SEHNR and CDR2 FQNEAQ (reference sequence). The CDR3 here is CAISLIETQYF. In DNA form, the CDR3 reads TGTGCCATCAGCCTGATTGAGACCCAGTACTTC.

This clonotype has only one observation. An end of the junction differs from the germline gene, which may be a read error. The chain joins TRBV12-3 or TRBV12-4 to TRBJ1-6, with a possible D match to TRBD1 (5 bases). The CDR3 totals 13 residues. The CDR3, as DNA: TGTGCCAGCAGTTTGACAGTGGGGTCACCCCTCAACTTT. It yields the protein CASSLTVGSPLNF.

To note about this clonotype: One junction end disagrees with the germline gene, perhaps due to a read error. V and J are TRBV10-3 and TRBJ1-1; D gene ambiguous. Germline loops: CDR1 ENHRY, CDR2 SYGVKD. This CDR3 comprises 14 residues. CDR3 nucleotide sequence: TGTACCATGAGTGAAAGAGGTGGGAGACTGGGAGCTTTCTTT. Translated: CTMSERGGRLGAFF.

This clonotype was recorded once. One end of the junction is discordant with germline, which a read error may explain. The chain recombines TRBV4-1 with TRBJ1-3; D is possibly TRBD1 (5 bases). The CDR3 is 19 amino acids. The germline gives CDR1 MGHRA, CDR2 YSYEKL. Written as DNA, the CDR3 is TGCGTCAGCAGCCAAGAAATGGGTCAAAGGGGTCACTCTGGAAACACCATATATTTT. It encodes CVSSQEMGQRGHSGNTIYF.

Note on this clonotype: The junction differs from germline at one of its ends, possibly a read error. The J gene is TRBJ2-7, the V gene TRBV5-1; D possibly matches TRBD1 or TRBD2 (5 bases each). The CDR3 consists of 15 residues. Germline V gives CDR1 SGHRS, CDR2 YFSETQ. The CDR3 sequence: CASSTSVGRSYEQYF. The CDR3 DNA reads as TGCGCCAGCAGCACATCCGTGGGACGGTCCTACGAACAGTACTTC.

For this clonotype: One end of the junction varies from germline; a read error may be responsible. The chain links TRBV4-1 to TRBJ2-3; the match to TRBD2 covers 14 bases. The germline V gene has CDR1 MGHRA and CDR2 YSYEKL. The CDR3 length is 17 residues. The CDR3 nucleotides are TGCGCCAGCAGCCAAGATGGGACTAGCGGGAGCACAAATACGCAGTATTTT. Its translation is CASSQDGTSGSTNTQYF.

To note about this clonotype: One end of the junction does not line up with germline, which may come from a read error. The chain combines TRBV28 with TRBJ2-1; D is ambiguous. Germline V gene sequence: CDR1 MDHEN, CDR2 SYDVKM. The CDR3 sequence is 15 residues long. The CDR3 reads CPSSFLGLGLNEQFF. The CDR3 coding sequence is TGTCCCAGCAGTTTTTTAGGGTTAGGCCTCAATGAGCAGTTCTTC.

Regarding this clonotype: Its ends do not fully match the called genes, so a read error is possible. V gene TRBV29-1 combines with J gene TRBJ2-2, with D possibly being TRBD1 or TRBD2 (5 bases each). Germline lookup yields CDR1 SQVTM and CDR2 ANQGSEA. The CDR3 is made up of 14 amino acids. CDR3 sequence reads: CSVLGPGPTEELFF. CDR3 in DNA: TGCAGCGTTCTTGGTCCGGGACCCACCGAGGAGCTGTTTTTT.

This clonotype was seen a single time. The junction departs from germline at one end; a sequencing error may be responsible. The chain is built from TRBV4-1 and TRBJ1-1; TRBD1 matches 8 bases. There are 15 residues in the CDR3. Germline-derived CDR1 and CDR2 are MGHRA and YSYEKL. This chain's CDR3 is CASKLSGGGNTEASF. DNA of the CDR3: TGCGCCAGCAAACTATCAGGGGGCGGAAACACTGAAGCTTCCTTT.

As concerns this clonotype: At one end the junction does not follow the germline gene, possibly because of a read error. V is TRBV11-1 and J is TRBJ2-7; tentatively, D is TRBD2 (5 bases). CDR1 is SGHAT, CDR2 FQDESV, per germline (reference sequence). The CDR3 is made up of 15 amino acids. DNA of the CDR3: TGTGCCAACAGCTTAACGGGATCGGAAGGATACGAGCAGTACTTC. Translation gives CANSLTGSEGYEQYF.

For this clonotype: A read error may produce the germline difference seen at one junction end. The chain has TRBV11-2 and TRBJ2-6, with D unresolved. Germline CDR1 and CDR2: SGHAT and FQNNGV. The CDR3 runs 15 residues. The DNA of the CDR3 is TGTGCCACCCAGTGGCTGCGCTCTGGGGTCAACGTCCTGACTTTC. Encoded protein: CATQWLRSGVNVLTF.

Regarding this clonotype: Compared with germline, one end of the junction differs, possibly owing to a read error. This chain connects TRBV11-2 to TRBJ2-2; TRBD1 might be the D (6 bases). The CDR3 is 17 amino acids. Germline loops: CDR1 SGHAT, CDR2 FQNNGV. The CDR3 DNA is TGTGCCAGCAGCCTAGATCATCGGGGTAGGGACACCTGGGAGCTGTTATTT. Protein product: CASSLDHRGRDTWELLF.

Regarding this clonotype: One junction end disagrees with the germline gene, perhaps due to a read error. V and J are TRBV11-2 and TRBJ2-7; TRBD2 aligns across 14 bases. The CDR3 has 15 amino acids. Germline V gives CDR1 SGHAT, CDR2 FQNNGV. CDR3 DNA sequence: TGCGACAGCATCTCACGACTAGCGGGAGGGGGGGAGCAGTACTTC. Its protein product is CDSISRLAGGGEQYF.

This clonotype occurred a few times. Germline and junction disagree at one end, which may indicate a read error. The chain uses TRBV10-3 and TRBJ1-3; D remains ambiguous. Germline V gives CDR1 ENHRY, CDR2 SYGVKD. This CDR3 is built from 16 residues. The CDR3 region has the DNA TGTGTCATCAGTGAGCCAAAATGGGCGCGGGGAAATACCATATATTTT. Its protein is CVISEPKWARGNTIYF.